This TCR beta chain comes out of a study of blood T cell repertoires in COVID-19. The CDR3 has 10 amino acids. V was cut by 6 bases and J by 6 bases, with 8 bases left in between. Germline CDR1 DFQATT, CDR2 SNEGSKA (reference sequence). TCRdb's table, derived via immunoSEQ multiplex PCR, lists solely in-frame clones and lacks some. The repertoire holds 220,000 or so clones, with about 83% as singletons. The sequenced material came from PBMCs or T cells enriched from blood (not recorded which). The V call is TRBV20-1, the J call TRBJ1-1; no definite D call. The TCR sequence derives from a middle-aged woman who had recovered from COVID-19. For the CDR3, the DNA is TGCAGTGCCGAGGGTGCTGAAGCTTTCTTT. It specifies CSAEGAEAFF.